These 2 T cell receptor beta chains came from one sample sequenced in a study of blood T cell repertoires in COVID-19. Some clones are missing from TCRdb's copy, which holds only in-frame ones; the method was immunoSEQ multiplex PCR. Of about 91,000 clones in the sample, approximately 80% were seen once. Source material: peripheral blood. The source is a woman of 80 years or more with acute or convalescent COVID-19.

The sample holds a few counts of this clone. Written as DNA, the CDR3 is TGCGCCAGCAGGCCAAGCGGGCCAAGCTCCTACGAGCAGTACTTC. Translating it yields CASRPSGPSSYEQYF. V and J are TRBV5-1 and TRBJ2-7; D is possibly TRBD2 (6 bases). The CDR3 is 15 amino acids. V gave up 5 bases and J gave up 0 bases, with 15 bases separating them. Germline lookup yields CDR1 SGHRS and CDR2 YFSETQ.

The rearrangement links TRBV7-6 to TRBJ2-5; TRBD1 might be the D (6 bases). The germline CDR1 and CDR2 sequences are SGHVS and FNYEAQ. Trimming took 5 bases from V and 2 from J, leaving 9 bases between them. This CDR3 has 13 residues. CDR3 protein: CASSAGQQETQYF. The DNA for the CDR3 is TGTGCCAGCAGCGCCGGACAGCAAGAGACCCAGTACTTC.